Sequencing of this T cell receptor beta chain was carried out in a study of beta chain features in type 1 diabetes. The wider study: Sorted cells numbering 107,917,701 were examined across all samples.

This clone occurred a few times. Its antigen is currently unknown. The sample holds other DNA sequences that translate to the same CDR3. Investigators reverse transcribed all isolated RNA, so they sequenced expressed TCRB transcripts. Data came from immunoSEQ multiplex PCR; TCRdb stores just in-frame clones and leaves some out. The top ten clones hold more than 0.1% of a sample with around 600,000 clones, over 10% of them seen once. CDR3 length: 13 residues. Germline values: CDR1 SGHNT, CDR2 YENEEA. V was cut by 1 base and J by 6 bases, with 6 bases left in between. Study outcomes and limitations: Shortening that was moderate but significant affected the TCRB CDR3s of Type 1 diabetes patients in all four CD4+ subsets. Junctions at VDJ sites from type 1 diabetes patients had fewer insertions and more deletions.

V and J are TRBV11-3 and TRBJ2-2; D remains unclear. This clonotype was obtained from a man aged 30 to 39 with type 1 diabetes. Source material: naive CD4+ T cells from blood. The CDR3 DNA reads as TGTGCCAGCAGCTTAGGAGTAGCCGGGGAGCTGTTTTTT. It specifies CASSLGVAGELFF.